Below, 20 T cell receptor beta chains from the same sample are listed, as sequenced in a study of cytomegalovirus exposure and HLA in healthy donors. 60 Vbeta and 13 Jbeta primers were used in PCR. Generated by immunoSEQ multiplex PCR, the TCRdb table keeps only in-frame clones and is missing some. The sample holds 150,000 to 250,000 clones, 70% to 90% seen once. Sequencing input: PBMCs. The receptors were gathered from a woman aged 50 to 60 in good health and CMV-seronegative.

The chain employs TRBV6-1 and TRBJ2-1; possible D gene TRBD2, 6 bases. Per the germline V gene, CDR1 is MNHNS and CDR2 is SASEGT. The CDR3 extends over 12 amino acids. The V end lost 5 bases, the J end lost 7 bases, and 9 bases lay between the germline ends. CDR3 sequence: CASSLLANEQFF. CDR3 DNA sequence: TGTGCCAGCAGTTTACTAGCAAATGAGCAGTTCTTC.

The J gene is TRBJ1-5, the V gene TRBV2; possible D gene TRBD1, 6 bases. CDR1 is SNHLY, CDR2 FYNNEI, per germline. V was clipped by 6 bases and J by 6 bases, with 15 bases between them. This CDR3 region has 14 residues. This CDR3 reads CASSQGHGIQPQHF. The CDR3 DNA follows: TGTGCCAGCAGCCAGGGGCATGGTATTCAGCCCCAGCATTTT.

The chain recombines TRBV5-1 with TRBJ2-5; 9 bases agree with TRBD1. Germline V lookup: CDR1 SGHRS, CDR2 YFSETQ. This CDR3 spans 17 amino acids. V shed 0 bases and J 5 bases; nucleotides not matched to a gene: 11. The CDR3 nucleotides are TGCGCCAGCAGCTTGGGGGCCGGGACAGGGCTGACGGAGACCCAGTACTTC. Encoded protein: CASSLGAGTGLTETQYF.

Only a few counts were recorded for this clone. The rearrangement links TRBV6-6 to TRBJ2-1, with D possibly matching TRBD2 (6 bases). Trimming cost V 2 bases and J 0 bases, with 8 bases left between them. There are 15 residues in the CDR3. In germline, CDR1 is MNHNY, CDR2 SVGAGI (reference sequence). The CDR3 loop reads CASSYTGDSYNEQFF. The CDR3 nucleotides read TGTGCCAGCAGTTACACGGGAGACTCCTACAATGAGCAGTTCTTC.

V and J are TRBV20-1 and TRBJ1-1; no firm D call. The V gene lost 6 bases and the J gene lost 4 bases, with 9 bases spanning the gap. Germline CDR1 DFQATT, CDR2 SNEGSKA (reference sequence). The CDR3 totals 11 residues. The CDR3 bases are TGCAGTGCAACAGAGCCCACTGAAGCTTTCTTT. Translating it yields CSATEPTEAFF.

This sequence joins TRBV6-1 and TRBJ2-5, with 10 bases that match TRBD2. J lost 5 bases, V lost 1 base, and 4 bases had no gene match. Looked up from germline, CDR1 is MNHNS and CDR2 is SASEGT. The CDR3 is 15 residues long. DNA of the CDR3: TGTGCCAGCAGTGAAGAAGCGGGAGGGCCGGAGACCCAGTACTTC. Its protein product is CASSEEAGGPETQYF.

The chain employs TRBV5-1 and TRBJ2-7; a weak D match, TRBD2 (6 bases). V was trimmed by 0 bases and J by 6 bases, leaving 10 bases between them. The germline CDR1 and CDR2 sequences are SGHRS and YFSETQ. The CDR3 loop spans 13 amino acids. CDR3 sequence (DNA): TGCGCCAGCAGCTTGGGACTAGTCCCCGAGCAGTACTTC. It translates to CASSLGLVPEQYF.

This chain uses TRBV2 with TRBJ1-5; 9 nucleotides align to TRBD1. The germline V gene has CDR1 SNHLY and CDR2 FYNNEI. After removal of 6 bases from V and 3 bases from J, the junction contained 6 bases not matched to a gene. CDR3 length equals 15 residues. CDR3 coding DNA: TGTGCCAGCAGCGCGGGGACAGGGACCAATCAGCCCCAGCATTTT. Its protein is CASSAGTGTNQPQHF.

The rearrangement joins TRBV28 to TRBJ1-6, with D hard to call. CDR1 MDHEN and CDR2 SYDVKM come from the germline V gene. The CDR3 runs to 15 residues. With 6 bases removed from V and 6 bases from J, the gap between germline ends came to 15 bases. The CDR3 coding sequence is TGTGCCAGCAGGGGTTTGGCAGGAATTAATTCACCCCTCCACTTT. Its translation: CASRGLAGINSPLHF.

CDR3 DNA sequence: TGTGCCACCAGCAGGGGCTCCGGGACAGGGGACTATGGCTACACCTTC. It translates to CATSRGSGTGDYGYTF. The chain links TRBV15 to TRBJ1-2; 10 positions agree with TRBD1. The V gene's germline CDR1 is LNHNV and CDR2 YYDKDF (reference sequence). The ends lost 3 bases at V and 3 bases at J; junction bases unmatched: 7. The CDR3 is made up of 16 amino acids.

The CDR3 spells CASSPTTGGHYNEQFF. CDR3 sequence (DNA): TGTGCCAGCAGTCCCACTACAGGGGGCCACTACAATGAGCAGTTCTTC. This rearrangement joins TRBV27 to TRBJ2-1; the match to TRBD1 covers 9 bases. The V gene end was trimmed by 5 bases and the J gene end by 3 bases; junction bases not matched to a gene: 8. Germline assignment: CDR1 MNHEY and CDR2 SMNVEV (reference sequence). The CDR3 is 16 residues long.

The chain joins TRBV6-5 to TRBJ1-1; D might be TRBD1 (5 bases). The germline CDR1 and CDR2 sequences are MNHEY and SVGAGI. The CDR3 has 15 residues. V lost 2 bases to trimming and J lost 6 bases, with 16 bases between them. The CDR3 protein is CASSYGQSGGAEAFF. Written as DNA, the CDR3 is TGTGCCAGCAGTTACGGGCAGTCCGGGGGGGCTGAAGCTTTCTTT.

V usage is TRBV4-1 and J usage is TRBJ2-1, with 16 bases fitting TRBD2. With 4 bases clipped from V and 7 bases from J, the junction kept 13 bases outside the gene matches. This CDR3 is built from 19 residues. Germline V lookup: CDR1 MGHRA, CDR2 YSYEKL. The CDR3 DNA reads TGCGCCAGCAGCCGTTTAGGGACTAGCGGGAGGGCCAGGGCGAATGAGCAGTTCTTC. As protein: CASSRLGTSGRARANEQFF.

This rearrangement joins TRBV5-1 to TRBJ2-2; perhaps TRBD2 as D (6 bases). Germline V gene sequence: CDR1 SGHRS, CDR2 YFSETQ. Trimming left V 0 bases short and J 1 base short, with 10 bases between. The CDR3 totals 16 residues. The CDR3: CASSLVPAGNTGELFF. CDR3 coding DNA: TGCGCCAGCAGCTTGGTTCCAGCGGGGAACACCGGGGAGCTGTTTTTT.

V usage is TRBV29-1 and J usage is TRBJ2-1; 10 positions agree with TRBD2. With 3 bases clipped from V and 5 bases from J, the junction kept 10 bases outside the gene matches. Germline V lookup: CDR1 SQVTM, CDR2 ANQGSEA. This CDR3 contains 16 residues. The CDR3 sequence: CSVESYLAGDNNEQFF. The CDR3 DNA reads TGCAGCGTTGAGAGCTACCTAGCGGGAGATAACAATGAGCAGTTCTTC.

V and J are TRBV9 and TRBJ2-1; 7 bases agree with TRBD2. J gave up 1 base and V 0 bases, and 13 bases lay outside the gene matches. The CDR3 extends over 19 amino acids. Germline CDR1 reads SGDLS; CDR2 reads YYNGEE. The CDR3 protein is CASSVGAGEGLRSYNEQFF. The CDR3 coding sequence is TGTGCCAGCAGCGTAGGGGCGGGGGAGGGACTAAGGTCCTACAATGAGCAGTTCTTC.

This clone was detected only a few times. This CDR3 is CASSMGLAGSLSYEQYF. CDR3 in DNA: TGTGCCAGTAGTATGGGACTAGCGGGGAGCCTGTCCTACGAGCAGTACTTC. The chain uses TRBV19 and TRBJ2-7, with 13 bases aligning to TRBD2. The germline V gene has CDR1 LNHDA and CDR2 SQIVND (reference sequence). The CDR3 is made up of 17 amino acids. The trim removed 3 bases at V and 1 base at J, leaving 6 bases unmatched.

V is TRBV18 and J is TRBJ2-3; TRBD1 agrees at 10 bases. Germline CDR1 is KGHSH and CDR2 is LQKENI. This CDR3 is 14 amino acids long. V shed 8 bases and J 2 bases; nucleotides not matched to a gene: 4. The CDR3 DNA reads as TGTGCCAGCCAGGGACAGGGGCACACAGATACGCAGTATTTT. Translating gives CASQGQGHTDTQYF.

V is TRBV29-1 and J is TRBJ1-1, with a possible D match to TRBD1 (6 bases). CDR1 SQVTM and CDR2 ANQGSEA come from the germline V gene. The CDR3 spans 12 residues. V dropped 6 bases and J dropped 1 base, with 9 bases sitting between them. CDR3 nucleotides: TGCAGCGTCGGGACATCGAACACTGAAGCTTTCTTT. This gives the protein CSVGTSNTEAFF. The variable domain in full, completed from reference TRBV29-1 and TRBJ1-1, reads SAVISQKPSRDICQRGTSLTIQCQVDSQVTMMFWYRQQPGQSLTLIATANQGSEATYESGFVIDKFPISRPNLTFSTLTVSNMSPEDSSIYLCSVGTSNTEAFFGQGTRLTVV.

This clone appeared once. The chain is built from TRBV29-1 and TRBJ1-2; TRBD1 might be the D (6 bases). Germline-derived CDR1 and CDR2 are SQVTM and ANQGSEA. V lost 7 bases to trimming and J lost 8 bases, with 17 bases between them. The CDR3 extends over 12 amino acids. CDR3 nucleotides: TGCAGCGCGGCAGGGGCGCCGACCGGCTACACCTTC. This translates into CSAAGAPTGYTF. Full variable domain (outside the CDR3, taken from reference TRBV29-1 and TRBJ1-2): SAVISQKPSRDICQRGTSLTIQCQVDSQVTMMFWYRQQPGQSLTLIATANQGSEATYESGFVIDKFPISRPNLTFSTLTVSNMSPEDSSIYLCSAAGAPTGYTFGSGTRLTVV.